Presented here are 20 T cell receptor beta chains from one specimen sequenced in a study of blood T cell repertoires in COVID-19. Produced via immunoSEQ multiplex PCR; TCRdb's table is partial and in-frame only. The sample lists 45,000 or so clones, over 70% occurring once. The sequenced sample was peripheral blood. The receptors come from a human donor in a cohort sampled during active COVID-19.

V is TRBV4-2 and J is TRBJ1-1, with 10 bases lining up with TRBD1. The germline V gene encodes CDR1 LGHNA and CDR2 YNFKEQ. The J segment lost 1 base and the V segment lost 3 bases, leaving 2 bases of the junction unmatched. The CDR3 covers 15 residues. The CDR3 DNA reads as TGTGCCAGCAGCCATAGGGACAGGGGGAACACTGAAGCTTTCTTT. It encodes CASSHRDRGNTEAFF.

The CDR3 DNA reads TGTGCCAGCAGGCCAACTAGTTCCTACAATGAGCAGTTCTTC. This encodes CASRPTSSYNEQFF. The chain couples TRBV2 to TRBJ2-1; TRBD2 might be the D (5 bases). CDR1 and CDR2 (germline): SNHLY, FYNNEI. Between the trimmed V and J ends, which lost 6 bases and 1 base, there was a span of 10 bases. The CDR3 loop spans 14 amino acids.

The chain joins TRBV7-2 to TRBJ1-2, with 9 bases aligning to TRBD1. The germline V gene has CDR1 SGHTA and CDR2 FQGNSA. V was pared by 3 bases and J by 8 bases, with 10 bases of the junction left unmatched. The CDR3 sequence is 15 residues long. The CDR3 loop is CASSLYRGPGSGYTF. CDR3 DNA sequence: TGTGCCAGCAGCTTGTACAGGGGGCCAGGTTCCGGCTACACCTTC. The complete variable domain, with remaining parts taken from reference TRBV7-2 and TRBJ1-2, reads GAGVSQSPSNKVTEKGKDVELRCDPISGHTALYWYRQSLGQGLEFLIYFQGNSAPDKSGLPSDRFSAERTGGSVSTLTIQRTQQEDSAVYLCASSLYRGPGSGYTFGSGTRLTVV.

The V gene is TRBV4-1, the J gene TRBJ2-3; tentative D call: TRBD1 (5 bases). CDR3 size: 17 residues. CDR1 is MGHRA and CDR2 is YSYEKL in the germline V gene. The V end lost 0 bases, the J end lost 5 bases, and 18 bases lay between the germline ends. The CDR3 DNA follows: TGCGCCAGCAGCCAAGAAATCGGCAGGGAAATTGGAGATACGCAGTATTTT. This encodes CASSQEIGREIGDTQYF.

This chain uses TRBV5-1 with TRBJ1-4, with 12 bases aligning to TRBD1. Germline loops: CDR1 SGHRS, CDR2 YFSETQ. The length of the CDR3 is 15 residues. Trimming cost V 0 bases and J 8 bases; bases outside gene matches: 2. CDR3 nucleotide sequence: TGCGCCAGCAGCTTGGAGGGACAGGGGGCGGAAAAACTGTTTTTT. Its translation: CASSLEGQGAEKLFF.

The V call is TRBV19, the J call TRBJ1-5; D is undetermined. The germline CDR1 and CDR2 sequences are LNHDA and SQIVND (reference sequence). V shed 3 bases and J shed 4 bases, with 7 bases lying between them. This CDR3 has 13 amino acids. The DNA of the CDR3 is TGTGCCAGTAGTATCAGTGATAATCAGCCCCAGCATTTT. Protein product: CASSISDNQPQHF. Variable domain in full (rest from reference TRBV19 and TRBJ1-5): DGGITQSPKYLFRKEGQNVTLSCEQNLNHDAMYWYRQDPGQGLRLIYYSQIVNDFQKGDIAEGYSVSREKKESFPLTVTSAQKNPTAFYLCASSISDNQPQHFGDGTRLSIL.

A single count supports this clone. The rearrangement joins TRBV7-9 to TRBJ2-7, with 7 bases aligning to TRBD1. CDR3 size: 15 residues. Germline V gene lookup returns CDR1 SEHNR and CDR2 FQNEAQ (reference sequence). V was clipped by 5 bases and J by 5 bases; unmatched bases: 12. CDR3 loop: CASSPQDRRLDEQYF. Here the CDR3 DNA reads TGTGCCAGCAGCCCGCAGGACAGGAGGCTCGACGAGCAGTACTTC. The full variable domain, completed using reference TRBV7-9 and TRBJ2-7, is DTGVSQNPRHKITKRGQNVTFRCDPISEHNRLYWYRQTLGQGPEFLTYFQNEAQLEKSRLLSDRFSAERPKGSFSTLEIQRTEQGDSAMYLCASSPQDRRLDEQYFGPGTRLTVT.

The rearrangement joins TRBV11-2 to TRBJ2-7; weak D call: TRBD2 (7 bases). Germline assignment: CDR1 SGHAT and CDR2 FQNNGV. The CDR3 is made up of 15 amino acids. Trimming took 4 bases from V and 3 from J, leaving 16 bases between them. The CDR3 loop is CASSSRGGRGYEQYF. The CDR3 DNA follows: TGTGCCAGCAGCTCAAGGGGGGGCAGGGGCTACGAGCAGTACTTC.

For the CDR3, the DNA is TGTGCCAGCAGTCCGCAGCGGCTCACAGATACGCAGTATTTT. This codes for CASSPQRLTDTQYF. The chain joins TRBV27 to TRBJ2-3, with D maybe TRBD2 (5 bases). CDR3 length equals 14 residues. V was cut by 5 bases and J by 2 bases, with 11 bases left in between. Germline assignment: CDR1 MNHEY and CDR2 SMNVEV (reference sequence).

Here the CDR3 DNA reads TGTGCCAGCAGCGTAGGTCTAGCGGGAGGAGGGGAGACCCAGTACTTC. Its protein product is CASSVGLAGGGETQYF. The chain combines TRBV9 with TRBJ2-5, with 11 bases matching TRBD2. Trimming took 0 bases from V and 5 from J; bases not matched to a gene: 6. Germline CDR1 and CDR2: SGDLS and YYNGEE. This CDR3 has 16 residues. Based on the CDR3 plus reference TRBV9 and TRBJ2-5, the full variable domain is DSGVTQTPKHLITATGQRVTLRCSPRSGDLSVYWYQQSLDQGLQFLIQYYNGEERAKGNILERFSAQQFPDLHSELNLSSLELGDSALYFCASSVGLAGGGETQYFGPGTRLLVL.

V and J are TRBV4-1 and TRBJ1-2; 9 positions match TRBD1. Losses at the gene ends were 4 bases for V and 7 bases for J; bases not matched to a gene: 22. Germline CDR1 reads MGHRA; CDR2 reads YSYEKL. The CDR3 has 19 residues. The CDR3 nucleotides are TGCGCCAGCAGCCTTCGGGCCCTTCGTAGGGACAGGGATCTGGGTGGCTACACCTTC. Protein sequence: CASSLRALRRDRDLGGYTF.

V usage is TRBV7-8 and J usage is TRBJ2-1; no clear D. Germline loops: CDR1 SGHVS, CDR2 FQNEAQ. Deletions cut 1 base from V and 1 base from J, with 5 bases between. This CDR3 spans 14 amino acids. The CDR3 sequence is CASSLGASYNEQFF. CDR3 in DNA: TGTGCCAGCAGCTTAGGGGCGTCCTACAATGAGCAGTTCTTC.

The V gene is TRBV7-6, the J gene TRBJ2-1; 9 bases fit TRBD2. Germline CDR1 reads SGHVS; CDR2 reads FNYEAQ. The ends lost 2 bases at V and 9 bases at J; junction bases unmatched: 8. The CDR3 extends over 15 amino acids. Here the CDR3 DNA reads TGTGCCAGCAGCTTACGCGCGGGAGGGGAGGGTGAGCAGTTCTTC. Translated: CASSLRAGGEGEQFF.

The V gene is TRBV2, the J gene TRBJ2-2, with a tentative D call TRBD1 (6 bases). The germline V gene has CDR1 SNHLY and CDR2 FYNNEI. The CDR3 runs to 16 residues. Trimming took 6 bases from V and 2 from J, leaving 16 bases between them. The CDR3 loop reads CASRLTGTRNTGELFF. The DNA for the CDR3 is TGTGCCAGCAGGCTCACCGGGACACGTAACACCGGGGAGCTGTTTTTT.

The chain joins TRBV28 to TRBJ1-2; D possibly corresponds to TRBD1 (5 bases). Germline values: CDR1 MDHEN, CDR2 SYDVKM. This CDR3 has 13 residues. Trimming cost V 5 bases and J 2 bases, with 9 bases left between them. CDR3: CASSPQGNYGYTF. CDR3 nucleotide sequence: TGTGCCAGCAGTCCCCAGGGAAACTATGGCTACACCTTC.

This clone was picked up one time. V is TRBV10-3 and J is TRBJ1-2; tentatively, D is TRBD1 (6 bases). This CDR3 comprises 15 residues. The germline V gene has CDR1 ENHRY and CDR2 SYGVKD. Trimming cost V 7 bases and J 8 bases, with 23 bases left between them. DNA for the CDR3: TGTGCCATCACCCCGACAGGAACTCCTTTCGGGGGCTACACCTTC. Protein sequence: CAITPTGTPFGGYTF.

The rearrangement links TRBV28 to TRBJ2-7, with 8 bases fitting TRBD1. This CDR3 has 14 residues. V trimming: 7 bases; J trimming: 1 base; junction bases outside the gene matches: 6. The germline CDR1 and CDR2 sequences are MDHEN and SYDVKM. CDR3 sequence (DNA): TGTGCCAGCACCTCCGGGACAGGATCCTACGAGCAGTACTTC. Translated: CASTSGTGSYEQYF.

The gene calls are TRBV10-1 and TRBJ2-1; the match to TRBD2 covers 11 bases. CDR3 size: 18 residues. V was pared by 2 bases and J by 1 base, with 7 bases of the junction left unmatched. CDR1 WNHNN and CDR2 SYGVQD come from the germline V gene (reference sequence). CDR3 DNA sequence: TGCGCCAGCAGTGAGGATAGCGGGAGGGCCGGGTCCTACAATGAGCAGTTCTTC. Protein: CASSEDSGRAGSYNEQFF.

The J gene is TRBJ1-5, the V gene TRBV19; the match to TRBD1 covers 7 bases. This CDR3 is built from 14 residues. Losses at the gene ends were 6 bases for V and 1 base for J; bases not matched to a gene: 3. Germline values: CDR1 LNHDA, CDR2 SQIVND (reference sequence). CDR3 sequence: CASSAGGSNQPQHF. DNA of the CDR3: TGTGCCAGTAGCGCAGGGGGAAGCAATCAGCCCCAGCATTTT.

The chain links TRBV25-1 to TRBJ1-6; 11 bases are a match to TRBD1. This CDR3 has 15 amino acids. V was pared by 3 bases and J by 7 bases, with 2 bases of the junction left unmatched. From germline, CDR1 is MGHDK and CDR2 SYGVNS. The CDR3 nucleotides read TGTGCCAGCAGTGATAGGACAGGGGGCAATTCACCCCTCCACTTT. This gives the protein CASSDRTGGNSPLHF. Together with reference TRBV25-1 and TRBJ1-6, the CDR3 gives the full variable domain: EADIYQTPRYLVIGTGKKITLECSQTMGHDKMYWYQQDPGMELHLIHYSYGVNSTEKGDLSSESTVSRIRTEHFPLTLESARPSHTSQYLCASSDRTGGNSPLHFGNGTRLTVT.